This T cell receptor (beta chain) originates from a study of T cell changes during pregnancy in multiple sclerosis. The method was immunoSEQ multiplex PCR; TCRdb's version includes in-frame clones alone and lacks a portion of them. The sample contains approximately 61,000 clones, over 85% of which appear only once. The ends were cut back, 5 bases at V and 0 bases at J, with 13 bases in the middle. There are 15 residues in the CDR3. From germline, CDR1 is LNHDA and CDR2 SQIVND (reference sequence). This TCR was sampled from a female donor in good health, enrolled as a control in a pregnancy study. The chain employs TRBV19 and TRBJ1-1; D unresolved. The sample here was peripheral blood, taken in the first trimester of pregnancy. The CDR3 DNA reads as TGTGCCAGTAGTTGGCGGAACTATCTGAACACTGAAGCTTTCTTT. Translating it yields CASSWRNYLNTEAFF. Full variable domain (missing parts from reference TRBV19 and TRBJ1-1): DGGITQSPKYLFRKEGQNVTLSCEQNLNHDAMYWYRQDPGQGLRLIYYSQIVNDFQKGDIAEGYSVSREKKESFPLTVTSAQKNPTAFYLCASSWRNYLNTEAFFGQGTRLTVV.